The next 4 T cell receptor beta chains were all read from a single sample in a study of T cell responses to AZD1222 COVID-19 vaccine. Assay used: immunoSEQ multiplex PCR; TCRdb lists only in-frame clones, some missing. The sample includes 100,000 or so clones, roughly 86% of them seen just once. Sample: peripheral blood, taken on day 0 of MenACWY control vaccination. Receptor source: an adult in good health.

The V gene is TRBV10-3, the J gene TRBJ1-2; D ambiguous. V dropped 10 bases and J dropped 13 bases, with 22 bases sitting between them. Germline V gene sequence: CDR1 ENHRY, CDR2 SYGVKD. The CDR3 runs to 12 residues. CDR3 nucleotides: TGTGCCACCAAACCCGACGGGGTTGGGTGCACCTTC. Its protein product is CATKPDGVGCTF.

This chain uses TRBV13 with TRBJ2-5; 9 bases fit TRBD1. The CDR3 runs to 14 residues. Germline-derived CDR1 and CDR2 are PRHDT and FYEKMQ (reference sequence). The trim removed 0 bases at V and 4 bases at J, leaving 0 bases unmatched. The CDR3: CASSLGQGAETQYF. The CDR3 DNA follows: TGTGCCAGCAGCTTAGGACAGGGGGCAGAGACCCAGTACTTC.

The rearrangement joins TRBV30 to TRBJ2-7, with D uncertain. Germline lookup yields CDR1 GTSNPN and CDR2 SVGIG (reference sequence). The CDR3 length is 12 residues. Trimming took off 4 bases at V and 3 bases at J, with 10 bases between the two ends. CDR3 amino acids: CAWTLPGYEQYF. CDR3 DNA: TGTGCCTGGACGCTGCCGGGCTACGAGCAGTACTTC.

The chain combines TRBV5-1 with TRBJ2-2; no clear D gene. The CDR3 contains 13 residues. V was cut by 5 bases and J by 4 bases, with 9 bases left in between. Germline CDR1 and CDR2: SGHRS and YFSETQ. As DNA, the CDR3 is TGCGCCAGCAGGACCTCGGGCACCGGGGAGCTGTTTTTT. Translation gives CASRTSGTGELFF.